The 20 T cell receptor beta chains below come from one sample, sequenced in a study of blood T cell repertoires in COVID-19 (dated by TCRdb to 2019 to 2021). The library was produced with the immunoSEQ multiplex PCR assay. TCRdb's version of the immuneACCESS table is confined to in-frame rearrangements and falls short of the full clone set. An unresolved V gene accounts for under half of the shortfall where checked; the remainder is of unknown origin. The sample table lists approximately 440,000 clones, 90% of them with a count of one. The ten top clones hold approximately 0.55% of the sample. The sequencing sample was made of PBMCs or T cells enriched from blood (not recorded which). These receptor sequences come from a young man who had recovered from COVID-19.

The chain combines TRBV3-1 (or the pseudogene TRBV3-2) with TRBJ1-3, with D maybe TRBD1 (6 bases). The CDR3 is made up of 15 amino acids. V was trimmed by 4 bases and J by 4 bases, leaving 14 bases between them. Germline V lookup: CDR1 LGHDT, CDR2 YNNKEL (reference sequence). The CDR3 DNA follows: TGTGCCAGCAGCCGAATCACAGGGCCCGGAAACACCATATATTTT. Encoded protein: CASSRITGPGNTIYF.

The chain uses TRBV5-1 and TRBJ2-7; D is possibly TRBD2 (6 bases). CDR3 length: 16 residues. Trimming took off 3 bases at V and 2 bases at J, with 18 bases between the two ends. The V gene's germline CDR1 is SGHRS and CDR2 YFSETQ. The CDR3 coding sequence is TGCGCCAGCAGCTACGGGGACTCCTACTTGACCTACGAGCAGTACTTC. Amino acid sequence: CASSYGDSYLTYEQYF.

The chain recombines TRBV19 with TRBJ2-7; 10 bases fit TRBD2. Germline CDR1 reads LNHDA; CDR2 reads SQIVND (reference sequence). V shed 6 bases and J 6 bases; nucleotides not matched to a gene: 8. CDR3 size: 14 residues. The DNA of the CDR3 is TGTGCCAGTAGGACTAGCGGGTATATCGGCGAGCAGTACTTC. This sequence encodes CASRTSGYIGEQYF.

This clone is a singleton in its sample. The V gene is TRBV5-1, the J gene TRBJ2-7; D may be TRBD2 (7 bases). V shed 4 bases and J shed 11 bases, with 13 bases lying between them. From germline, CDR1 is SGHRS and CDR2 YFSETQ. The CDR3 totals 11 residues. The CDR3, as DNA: TGCGCCAGCAGCCCCGGGGAGGGGGAGTACTTC. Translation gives CASSPGEGEYF.

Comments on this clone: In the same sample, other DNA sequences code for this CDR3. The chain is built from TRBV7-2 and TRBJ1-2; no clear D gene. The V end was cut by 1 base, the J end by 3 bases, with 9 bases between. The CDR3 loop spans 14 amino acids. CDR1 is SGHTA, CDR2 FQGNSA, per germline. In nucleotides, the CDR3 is TGTGCCAGCAGCTTAGGAACCGGGGACTATGGCTACACCTTC. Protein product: CASSLGTGDYGYTF.

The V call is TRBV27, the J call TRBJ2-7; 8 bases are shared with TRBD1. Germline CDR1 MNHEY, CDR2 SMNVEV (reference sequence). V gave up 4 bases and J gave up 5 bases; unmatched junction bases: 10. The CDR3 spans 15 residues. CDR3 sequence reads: CASSSLGQGVNEQYF. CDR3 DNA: TGTGCCAGCAGTTCCCTCGGACAGGGTGTGAACGAGCAGTACTTC.

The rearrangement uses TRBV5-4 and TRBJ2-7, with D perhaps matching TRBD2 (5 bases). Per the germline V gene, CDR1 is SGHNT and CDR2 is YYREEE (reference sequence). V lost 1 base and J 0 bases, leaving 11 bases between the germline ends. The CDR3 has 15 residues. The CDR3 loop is CASSLHTGSSYEQYF. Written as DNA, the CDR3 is TGTGCCAGCAGCTTGCACACGGGGAGCTCCTACGAGCAGTACTTC.

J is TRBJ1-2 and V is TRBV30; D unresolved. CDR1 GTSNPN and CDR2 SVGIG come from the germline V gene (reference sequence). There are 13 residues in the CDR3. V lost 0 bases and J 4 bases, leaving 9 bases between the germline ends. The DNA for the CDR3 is TGTGCCTGGAGTGTAGGACTGATCTATGGCTACACCTTC. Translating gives CAWSVGLIYGYTF.

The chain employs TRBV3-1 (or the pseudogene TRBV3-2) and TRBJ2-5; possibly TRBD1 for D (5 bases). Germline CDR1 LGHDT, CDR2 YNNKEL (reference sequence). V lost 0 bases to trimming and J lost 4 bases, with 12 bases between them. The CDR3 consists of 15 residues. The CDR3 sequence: CASSQDSRATETQYF. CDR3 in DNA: TGTGCCAGCAGCCAAGATAGCAGGGCCACAGAGACCCAGTACTTC.

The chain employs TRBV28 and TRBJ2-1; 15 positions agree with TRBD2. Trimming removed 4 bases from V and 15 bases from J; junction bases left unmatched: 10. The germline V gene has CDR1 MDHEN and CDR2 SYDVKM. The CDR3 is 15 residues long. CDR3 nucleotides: TGTGCCAGCAGTTCTGGGACTAGCGGGAGGACGGGAGTGTTCTTC. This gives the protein CASSSGTSGRTGVFF.

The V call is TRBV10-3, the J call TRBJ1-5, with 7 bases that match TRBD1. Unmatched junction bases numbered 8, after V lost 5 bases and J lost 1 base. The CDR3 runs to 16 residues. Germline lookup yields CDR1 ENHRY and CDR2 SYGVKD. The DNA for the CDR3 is TGTGCCATCAGTAAGGCCGGGACAGCCAGCAATCAGCCCCAGCATTTT. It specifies CAISKAGTASNQPQHF.

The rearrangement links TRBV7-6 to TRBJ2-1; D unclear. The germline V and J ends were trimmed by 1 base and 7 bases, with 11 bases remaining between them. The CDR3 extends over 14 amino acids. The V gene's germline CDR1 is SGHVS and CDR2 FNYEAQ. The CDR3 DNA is TGTGCCAGCAGCTTAGGGCAGTATTCGAATGAGCAGTTCTTC. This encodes CASSLGQYSNEQFF.

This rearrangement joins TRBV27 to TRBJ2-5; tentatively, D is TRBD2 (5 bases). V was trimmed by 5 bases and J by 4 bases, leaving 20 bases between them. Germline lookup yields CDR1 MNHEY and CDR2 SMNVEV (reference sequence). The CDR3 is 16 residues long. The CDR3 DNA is TGTGCCAGCAGTCCGAGGCTAGCCCCCAAGGTAGAGACCCAGTACTTC. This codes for CASSPRLAPKVETQYF.

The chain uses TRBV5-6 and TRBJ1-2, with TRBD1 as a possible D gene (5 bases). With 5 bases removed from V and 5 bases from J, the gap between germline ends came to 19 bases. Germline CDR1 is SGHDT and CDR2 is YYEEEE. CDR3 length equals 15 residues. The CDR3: CASSSQGFLPYGYTF. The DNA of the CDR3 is TGTGCCAGCAGTTCTCAGGGTTTCCTTCCGTATGGCTACACCTTC.

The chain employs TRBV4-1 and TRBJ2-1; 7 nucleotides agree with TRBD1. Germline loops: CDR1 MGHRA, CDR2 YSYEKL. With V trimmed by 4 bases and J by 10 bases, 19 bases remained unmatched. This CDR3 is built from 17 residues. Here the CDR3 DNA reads TGCGCCAGCAGCCCCGAAGGGGGCGGAAGAATTGTGGACGAGCAGTTCTTC. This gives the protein CASSPEGGGRIVDEQFF.

The DNA of the CDR3 is TGTGCCAGCAGCTTGGTGCTAGCGGGAGTCTTCAATGAGCAGTTCTTC. This codes for CASSLVLAGVFNEQFF. The genes are TRBV5-8 and TRBJ2-1; 10 bases line up with TRBD2. CDR3 length: 16 amino acids. Germline-derived CDR1 and CDR2 are SGHTS and YDEGEE. V gave up 0 bases and J gave up 6 bases; unmatched junction bases: 6.

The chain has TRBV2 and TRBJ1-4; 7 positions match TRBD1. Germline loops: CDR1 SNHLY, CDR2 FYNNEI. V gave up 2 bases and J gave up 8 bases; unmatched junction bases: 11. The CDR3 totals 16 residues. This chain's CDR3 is CASSEWRGPRVEKLFF. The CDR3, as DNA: TGTGCCAGCAGTGAATGGAGGGGGCCAAGAGTAGAAAAACTGTTTTTT.

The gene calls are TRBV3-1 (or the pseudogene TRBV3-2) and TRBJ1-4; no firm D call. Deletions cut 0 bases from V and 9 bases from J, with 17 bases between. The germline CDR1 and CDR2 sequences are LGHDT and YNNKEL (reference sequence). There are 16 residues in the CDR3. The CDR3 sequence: CASSQDLQLRLKKLFF. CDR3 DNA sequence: TGTGCCAGCAGCCAAGATCTTCAGTTGCGGCTGAAAAAACTGTTTTTT.

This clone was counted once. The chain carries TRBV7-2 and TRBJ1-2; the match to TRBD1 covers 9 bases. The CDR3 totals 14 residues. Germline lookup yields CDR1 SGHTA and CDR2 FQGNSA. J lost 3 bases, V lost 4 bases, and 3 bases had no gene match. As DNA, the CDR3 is TGTGCCAGCAGCTCTCGACAGGGGGACTATGGCTACACCTTC. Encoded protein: CASSSRQGDYGYTF.

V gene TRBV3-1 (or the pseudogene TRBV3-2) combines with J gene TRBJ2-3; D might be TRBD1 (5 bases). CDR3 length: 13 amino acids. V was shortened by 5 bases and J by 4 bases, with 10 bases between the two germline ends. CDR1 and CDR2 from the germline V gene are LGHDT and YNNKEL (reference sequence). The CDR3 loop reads CASSGRASDTQYF. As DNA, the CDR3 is TGTGCCAGCAGCGGCAGGGCCTCAGATACGCAGTATTTT.